This T cell receptor (beta chain) emerged from a study of T cell responses to AZD1222 COVID-19 vaccine. General study results and limits: Just five or six AZD1222 recipients were seropositive at baseline. Spike regions recognized by vaccine-associated CD4 TCRs spanned the protein, led by 160-218 and 743-854. Two AZD1222 administrations were followed by greater Spike-specific TCR breadth and depth. The repertoires were collected only after the peak T cell response.

The method was immunoSEQ multiplex PCR; TCRdb's version includes in-frame clones alone and lacks a portion of them. The sample has some 87,000 clones, approximately 90% seen once; the top ten hold roughly 29%. Note on this clone: Its antigen is undetermined.

Per the germline V gene, CDR1 is SNHLY and CDR2 is FYNNEI. The CDR3 contains 11 residues. V lost 6 bases and J 8 bases, leaving 10 bases between the germline ends. The material sequenced was peripheral blood, taken on day 0 of AZD1222 vaccination. This chain connects TRBV2 to TRBJ1-1; the D is unclear. This clonotype was sampled from an adult in good health. The CDR3 reads CASSRRTEAFF. The CDR3 nucleotides are TGTGCCAGCAGCCGTAGAACCGAAGCTTTCTTT.